This entry describes one TCR beta chain. The source of the sample is a study of blood T cell repertoires in COVID-19. The CDR3 is 13 amino acids. Original methodology: Estimated nucleated cell counts came from reference gene primer amplification. The protocol was immunoSEQ multiplex PCR, while the TCRdb copy is restricted to in-frame clones and leaves out a portion. V and J calls and clone size are as listed in that table; D and trimming were resolved from the DNA. The sample records around 60,000 clones, about 80% being singletons. This clonotype originated in a man between 25 and 39 years old with COVID-19, enrolled during active disease. The sequenced sample was peripheral blood. This rearrangement joins TRBV21-1 to TRBJ1-5. TRBV21-1 counts as a pseudogene. This CDR3 reads CASSPRENQPQHF. CDR3 nucleotides: TGTGCCAGCAGCCCCCGAGAGAATCAGCCCCAGCATTTT.